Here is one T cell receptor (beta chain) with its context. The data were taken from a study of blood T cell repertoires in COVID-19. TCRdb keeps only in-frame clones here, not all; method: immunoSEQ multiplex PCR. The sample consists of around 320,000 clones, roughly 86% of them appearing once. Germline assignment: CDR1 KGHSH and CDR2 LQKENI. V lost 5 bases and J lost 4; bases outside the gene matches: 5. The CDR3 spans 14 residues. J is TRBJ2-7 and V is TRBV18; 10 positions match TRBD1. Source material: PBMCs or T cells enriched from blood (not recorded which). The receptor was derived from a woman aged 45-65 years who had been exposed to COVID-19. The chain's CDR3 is CASSNDRGPYEQYF. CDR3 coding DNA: TGTGCCAGCTCAAACGACAGGGGGCCGTACGAGCAGTACTTC.